A single sample gave rise to the 14 T cell receptor beta chains below, sequenced in a study of molecular identifiers for immune sequencing clone quantification. TCRdb ran MiXCR on the PCR reads and lists one entry per CDR3 protein. The sample lists more than 300,000 distinct CDR3 sequences, about a fifth occurring once. Sequences were obtained from naive CD8+ T cells from blood, with Jurkat cell RNA spiked in. As for subset: FACS-sorted CD8+CD4-CCR7+CD45RA+ naive T cells. These receptors originate from a human donor in good health. Some libraries in this study had Jurkat cell RNA spiked in.

The chain links TRBV19 to TRBJ2-5; 8 bases fit TRBD1. The trim removed 9 bases at V and 3 bases at J, leaving 3 bases unmatched. Per germline, CDR1 LNHDA and CDR2 SQIVND (reference sequence). CDR3 size: 12 residues. In DNA form, the CDR3 reads TGTGCCAGCGAGGGACAGGAAGAGACCCAGTACTTC. Translation: CASEGQEETQYF.

This clonotype has a count of ten or more. This rearrangement joins TRBV7-2 to TRBJ2-3, with 7 bases lining up with TRBD2. The CDR3 extends over 15 amino acids. Losses at the gene ends were 1 base for V and 6 bases for J; bases not matched to a gene: 7. The germline gives CDR1 SGHTA, CDR2 FQGNSA. CDR3 in amino acids: CASSLVPRGTDTQYF. CDR3 in DNA: TGTGCCAGCAGCTTAGTTCCGCGGGGGACCGATACGCAGTATTTT.

In regard to this clonotype: A read error is possible here, since a much larger clone lies one base away. DNA of the CDR3: TGTGCCACCAGCCCGACAGAATTCGATAAAAAACTGTTTTTT. Translated: CATSPTEFDKKLFF. The rearrangement uses TRBV15 and TRBJ1-4, with a possible D match to TRBD1 (5 bases). This CDR3 comprises 14 residues. The germline gives CDR1 LNHNV, CDR2 YYDKDF (reference sequence). V lost 5 bases and J lost 9, with 16 bases in between.

On this clonotype itself: A much larger clone sits a single nucleotide away, making a read error possible. The chain uses TRBV4-1 and TRBJ2-7, with D perhaps matching TRBD2 (6 bases). The germline V and J ends were trimmed by 4 bases and 3 bases, with 10 bases remaining between them. This CDR3 region has 13 residues. Germline CDR1 and CDR2: MGHRA and YSYEKL. The CDR3 loop reads CASSRGLCYEQYF. The CDR3 bases are TGCGCCAGCAGCCGGGGACTGTGCTACGAGCAGTACTTC.

At least ten counts were recorded for this clonotype. The chain has TRBV4-1 and TRBJ2-3; D ambiguous. The CDR3 has 12 amino acids. Trimming took 6 bases from V and 3 from J, leaving 7 bases between them. Germline V gene sequence: CDR1 MGHRA, CDR2 YSYEKL. The CDR3 DNA reads TGCGCCAGCAGACACGGGACAGATACGCAGTATTTT. It encodes CASRHGTDTQYF.

This clonotype appeared a few times. This rearrangement joins TRBV30 to TRBJ2-4; D unclear. The V and J ends lost 5 bases and 0 bases respectively, with 11 bases between them. This CDR3 has 14 amino acids. Germline CDR1 reads GTSNPN; CDR2 reads SVGIG (reference sequence). This CDR3 reads CAWADKLAKNIQYF. CDR3 in DNA: TGTGCCTGGGCCGACAAGCTAGCCAAAAACATTCAGTACTTC.

A few counts support this clonotype. The chain links TRBV4-3 to TRBJ2-7; D is unresolved. The CDR3 runs 17 residues. The V end was cut by 0 bases, the J end by 0 bases, with 15 bases between. Germline CDR1 is LGHNA and CDR2 is YSLEER. CDR3 nucleotides: TGCGCCAGCAGCCAAGATAGCAGGAGTCCTAGCTCCTACGAGCAGTACTTC. As protein: CASSQDSRSPSSYEQYF.

V and J are TRBV12-3 or TRBV12-4 and TRBJ1-2; no definite D call. V gave up 6 bases and J gave up 1 base, with 15 bases separating them. This CDR3 is built from 15 residues. The CDR3 DNA is TGTGCCAGCAGCCTTGGTCGCAGGAATAACTATGGCTACACCTTC. The encoded protein is CASSLGRRNNYGYTF.

This chain connects TRBV12-3 or TRBV12-4 to TRBJ1-1, with 11 positions matching TRBD1. The CDR3 loop spans 14 amino acids. After removal of 4 bases from V and 4 bases from J, the junction contained 2 bases not matched to a gene. The CDR3, as DNA: TGTGCCAGCAGTTGGACAGGGGGCTCCACTGAAGCTTTCTTT. Encoded protein: CASSWTGGSTEAFF.

This clonotype was counted ten times or more. The rearrangement joins TRBV7-8 to TRBJ1-1; TRBD1 agrees at 8 bases. CDR1 and CDR2 from the germline V gene are SGHVS and FQNEAQ. V lost 3 bases and J lost 4; bases outside the gene matches: 16. The CDR3 loop spans 18 amino acids. The CDR3 nucleotides are TGTGCCAGCAGCTTCTTAAGACAGGGGAGAGGGTCGGGCACTGAAGCTTTCTTT. This encodes CASSFLRQGRGSGTEAFF.

There are many counts of this clonotype. The chain links TRBV29-1 to TRBJ1-1, with 9 positions matching TRBD1. The CDR3 spans 13 residues. The V gene end was trimmed by 7 bases and the J gene end by 4 bases; junction bases not matched to a gene: 7. Germline loops: CDR1 SQVTM, CDR2 ANQGSEA. This CDR3 reads CSGGQGGGTEAFF. CDR3 DNA: TGCAGCGGGGGACAGGGAGGGGGCACTGAAGCTTTCTTT.

Note on this clonotype: A clone one base away is much larger, so this may be a read error. V usage is TRBV12-3 or TRBV12-4 and J usage is TRBJ1-1; perhaps TRBD1 as D (6 bases). This CDR3 is 13 amino acids long. The CDR3: CAGSPGTSSSAFF. The CDR3 DNA sequence: TGTGCCGGCAGTCCAGGGACATCCAGTTCAGCTTTCTTT.

This clonotype was observed many times. This rearrangement joins TRBV7-9 to TRBJ1-5, with D tentatively TRBD1 (6 bases). The ends were cut back, 5 bases at V and 2 bases at J, with 16 bases in the middle. Per the germline V gene, CDR1 is SEHNR and CDR2 is FQNEAQ (reference sequence). The length of the CDR3 is 16 residues. CDR3 region: CASSRTGLGGNQPQHF. For the CDR3, the DNA is TGTGCCAGCAGCCGTACAGGGTTGGGTGGCAATCAGCCCCAGCATTTT.

As regards this clonotype: An end of the junction does not agree with germline; a read error may underlie this. V usage is TRBV9 and J usage is TRBJ1-1; 8 nucleotides agree with TRBD1. Germline V gene sequence: CDR1 SGDLS, CDR2 YYNGEE. There are 16 residues in the CDR3. In DNA, the CDR3 is TGTGCCTGCAGCACGACCGGGACAGGCGATCGCACTGAAGCTTTCTTT. It encodes CACSTTGTGDRTEAFF.